Listed below are T cell receptor beta chains from one sample, sequenced in a study of T-cell memory formation after mild COVID-19. TCRdb re-called the 5' RACE reads through MiXCR, storing one row per CDR3 protein. The sample lists approximately 210,000 distinct CDR3 sequences, about 16% occurring once. Input material: PBMCs or a T cell subset sorted from them (not recorded which). The receptor set was obtained from an adult woman who had mild COVID-19 (a few samples of this study predate the infection). Cell type and time point are not known. Each CDR3 is given with its conserved first and last residue. D genes are given only for firm matches. Rows may omit the clone size; those that give it use once, few, many or a size class.

CDR3aa: CSASTDGNSPLHF
d_gene: .
abundance: .
v_gene: TRBV20-1

CDR3aa: CSVGVGSSGANVLTF
d_gene: .
abundance: .
v_gene: TRBV29-1

CDR3aa: CASSPKQGGYGYTF
d_gene: TRBD1
abundance: few
v_gene: TRBV5-4

CDR3aa: CASRGATGELFF
d_gene: .
abundance: many
v_gene: TRBV19

CDR3aa: CSVGPKLGRIRANEKLFF
d_gene: .
abundance: few
v_gene: TRBV20-1

CDR3aa: CASSRPGGGEQFF
d_gene: TRBD1
abundance: .
v_gene: TRBV6-2/TRBV6-3

CDR3aa: CASLPTLATGTQYF
d_gene: .
abundance: few
v_gene: TRBV2

CDR3aa: CASSYGDRVNGYTF
d_gene: TRBD1
abundance: .
v_gene: TRBV6-5

CDR3aa: CASSISLVNTGELFF
d_gene: .
abundance: .
v_gene: TRBV19

CDR3aa: CASALAGPNTGELFF
d_gene: .
abundance: few
v_gene: TRBV5-1

CDR3aa: CATSEGTATLTISGSFNEQFF
d_gene: TRBD2
abundance: .
v_gene: TRBV24-1

CDR3aa: CASSRTGGNTGELFF
d_gene: .
abundance: .
v_gene: TRBV4-1

CDR3aa: CASSPLTGQEYNEQFF
d_gene: TRBD1
abundance: .
v_gene: TRBV27

CDR3aa: CASSQDGGGRLSGANVLTF
d_gene: .
abundance: few
v_gene: TRBV3-1

CDR3aa: CSVRQGGTEAFF
d_gene: TRBD1
abundance: .
v_gene: TRBV29-1

CDR3aa: CASSHYTGGYNSPLHF
d_gene: TRBD1
abundance: .
v_gene: TRBV3-1

CDR3aa: CASTGGRVYDEQYF
d_gene: .
abundance: .
v_gene: TRBV5-1

CDR3aa: CASSETWKISGNTIYF
d_gene: .
abundance: few
v_gene: TRBV19

CDR3aa: CASSWKGIEKLFF
d_gene: .
abundance: .
v_gene: TRBV12-3/TRBV12-4

CDR3aa: CASSLISGTVNSPLHF
d_gene: TRBD1
abundance: few
v_gene: TRBV7-9

CDR3aa: CASSRDRTNYGYTF
d_gene: .
abundance: .
v_gene: TRBV12-3/TRBV12-4

CDR3aa: CASSPGTANSPLHF
d_gene: .
abundance: few
v_gene: TRBV7-3

CDR3aa: CASSYSGGSGNQPQHF
d_gene: .
abundance: .
v_gene: TRBV6-2/TRBV6-3

CDR3aa: CASRELLVSGNTIYF
d_gene: .
abundance: .
v_gene: TRBV12-3/TRBV12-4

CDR3aa: CASSWRAGSYGYTF
d_gene: .
abundance: many
v_gene: TRBV12-3/TRBV12-4

CDR3aa: CSAAPERGRTDTQYF
d_gene: TRBD2
abundance: few
v_gene: TRBV20-1

CDR3aa: CASSFQATSGMSSYEQYF
d_gene: TRBD2
abundance: .
v_gene: TRBV7-2

CDR3aa: CASSLVRGQGKATEAFF
d_gene: TRBD1
abundance: .
v_gene: TRBV11-1

CDR3aa: CASSNTGAGANVLTF
d_gene: TRBD1
abundance: .
v_gene: TRBV7-2

CDR3aa: CSAPVGDTQYF
d_gene: .
abundance: few
v_gene: TRBV20-1

CDR3aa: CASSRPKGVGEQYF
d_gene: .
abundance: few
v_gene: TRBV7-9

CDR3aa: CSVGDSIYGYTF
d_gene: TRBD1
abundance: few
v_gene: TRBV29-1

CDR3aa: CASSQVPGLAYEQYF
d_gene: TRBD2
abundance: .
v_gene: TRBV3-1

CDR3aa: CASSQADTDTQYF
d_gene: .
abundance: .
v_gene: TRBV4-1

CDR3aa: CSTYRVGSDEQYF
d_gene: .
abundance: .
v_gene: TRBV29-1

CDR3aa: CASSYSPAPKGEAFF
d_gene: .
abundance: .
v_gene: TRBV6-5

CDR3aa: CASSSKAVTSGRPFYEQYF
d_gene: TRBD2
abundance: few
v_gene: TRBV27

CDR3aa: CASSSHRVLTQETQYF
d_gene: .
abundance: .
v_gene: TRBV7-2

CDR3aa: CASRDKPHQPQHF
d_gene: .
abundance: .
v_gene: TRBV12-3/TRBV12-4

CDR3aa: CASSYDGVSYEQYF
d_gene: .
abundance: .
v_gene: TRBV6-5

CDR3aa: CASSVRQGVDYGYTF
d_gene: TRBD1
abundance: many
v_gene: TRBV4-3

CDR3aa: CASSHGTGHRETQYF
d_gene: TRBD1
abundance: .
v_gene: TRBV14

CDR3aa: CASRDGVFSYEQYF
d_gene: .
abundance: .
v_gene: TRBV2

CDR3aa: CASSQERLGTSTDTQYF
d_gene: .
abundance: few
v_gene: TRBV3-1

CDR3aa: CSASGQGRPYNEQFF
d_gene: .
abundance: few
v_gene: TRBV20-1

CDR3aa: CASSQGRTDTTEAFF
d_gene: .
abundance: .
v_gene: TRBV4-1

CDR3aa: CSARGPTQGWRAFF
d_gene: .
abundance: .
v_gene: TRBV20-1